A selection of T cell receptor beta chains follows, all from one sample in a study of control samples from healthy donors and cancer patients. Data came from immunoSEQ multiplex PCR; TCRdb stores just in-frame clones and leaves some out. Of about 150,000 clones listed, 93% were seen once; the top ten hold 2.4%. The specimen was blood. These receptors came from a man aged 50-60 years in good health. Both conserved end residues are part of each CDR3. Each record gives: clone size, J gene, V gene, D gene, CDR3 protein, CDR3 DNA. A D gene is named only where the DNA matches it firmly. Some rows mark clone size as missing; the rest say once, few, many or name a class of expanded clone.

clone size: -; J gene: TRBJ1-2; V gene: TRBV25-1; D gene: -; CDR3 protein: CASSESGPSFYGYTF; CDR3 DNA: TGTGCCAGCAGTGAATCAGGCCCCAGTTTCTATGGCTACACCTTC
clone size: -; J gene: TRBJ1-6; V gene: TRBV2; D gene: -; CDR3 protein: CASSQGSSYNSPLHF; CDR3 DNA: TGTGCCAGCAGTCAAGGCAGCTCCTATAATTCACCCCTCCACTTT
clone size: -; J gene: TRBJ2-7; V gene: TRBV7-2; D gene: TRBD2; CDR3 protein: CASSLYGTSVDEQYF; CDR3 DNA: TGTGCCAGCAGCTTATACGGGACTAGCGTCGACGAGCAGTACTTC
clone size: -; J gene: TRBJ1-1; V gene: TRBV28; D gene: -; CDR3 protein: CASRGGPEAFF; CDR3 DNA: TGTGCCTCAAGGGGGGGGCCTGAAGCTTTCTTT
clone size: -; J gene: TRBJ1-6; V gene: TRBV27; D gene: TRBD1; CDR3 protein: CASSSAAAGQNNSPLHF; CDR3 DNA: TGTGCCAGCAGCTCCGCTGCGGCGGGACAGAATAATTCACCCCTCCACTTT
clone size: -; J gene: TRBJ2-3; V gene: TRBV28; D gene: -; CDR3 protein: CASSSLRWGTDTQYF; CDR3 DNA: TGTGCCAGCAGCTCCCTACGATGGGGGACAGATACGCAGTATTTT
clone size: -; J gene: TRBJ2-7; V gene: TRBV2; D gene: -; CDR3 protein: CASRRWGAYEQYF; CDR3 DNA: TGTGCCAGCAGGAGATGGGGAGCCTACGAGCAGTACTTC
clone size: -; J gene: TRBJ1-5; V gene: TRBV27; D gene: -; CDR3 protein: CASSSGRPYSNQPQHF; CDR3 DNA: TGTGCCAGCAGTTCGGGACGGCCCTATAGCAATCAGCCCCAGCATTTT
clone size: -; J gene: TRBJ2-1; V gene: TRBV7-3; D gene: -; CDR3 protein: CASSPGDGEQFF; CDR3 DNA: TGTGCCAGCAGCCCCGGGGATGGTGAGCAGTTCTTC
clone size: -; J gene: TRBJ2-5; V gene: TRBV4-2; D gene: -; CDR3 protein: CASSQLLAGSGETQYF; CDR3 DNA: TGTGCCAGCAGCCAGCTTCTGGCGGGCTCGGGAGAGACCCAGTACTTC
clone size: -; J gene: TRBJ2-4; V gene: TRBV3-1/TRBV3-2; D gene: -; CDR3 protein: CASSQTKIGGLAGKNIQYF; CDR3 DNA: TGTGCCAGCAGCCAAACTAAAATCGGGGGTCTGGCGGGCAAAAACATTCAGTACTTC
clone size: few; J gene: TRBJ1-2; V gene: TRBV6-2/TRBV6-3; D gene: -; CDR3 protein: CASSYHSQEQHGYTF; CDR3 DNA: TGTGCCAGCAGTTATCACTCACAGGAACAGCATGGCTACACCTTC
clone size: -; J gene: TRBJ2-2; V gene: TRBV18; D gene: -; CDR3 protein: CASSLEPNTGELFF; CDR3 DNA: TGTGCCAGCTCACTCGAACCGAACACCGGGGAGCTGTTTTTT
clone size: -; J gene: TRBJ2-3; V gene: TRBV7-3; D gene: -; CDR3 protein: CASSLGTDTQYF; CDR3 DNA: TGTGCCAGCAGCTTAGGCACAGATACGCAGTATTTT
clone size: -; J gene: TRBJ2-7; V gene: TRBV7-8; D gene: -; CDR3 protein: CASSLSGIGLGEQYF; CDR3 DNA: TGTGCCAGCAGCTTGTCCGGGATCGGACTCGGGGAGCAGTACTTC